A single sample gave rise to the 8 T cell receptor gamma chains below, sequenced in a study of Vδ1+ human thymocytes. Broader study findings: Thymic TRG and TRD repertoires appeared highly polyclonal, with Gaussian CDR3 length distributions.

These TCRs are of unknown antigen specificity. Sequences come from RNA converted to cDNA by reverse transcription. Pooled V-gene forward primers with one constant-region reverse primer generated the CDR3 amplicons by multiplex PCR. TCRdb re-called the multiplex PCR reads with CATT. The profile shows about 36,000 gamma-chain clones, around 21% of them singletons. The source material was Vdelta1+ gamma-delta thymocytes from the thymus. Indicated subset: FACS-sorted CD3+ TCRalphabeta- TCRVdelta1+ TCRVdelta2- thymocytes. The source is a girl under two years old who had congenital heart surgery.

This clone has just a few counts. The V and J genes are TRGV9 and TRGJ1 or TRGJ2. Germline lookup yields CDR1 GITISATS and CDR2 ISYDGTV (reference sequence). V lost 3 bases to trimming and J lost 9 bases; unmatched junction nucleotides: 14. The CDR3 contains 14 residues. DNA for the CDR3: TGTGCCTTGTGGGAGCCTACTCCTGCCTTTAAGAAACTCTTT. This encodes CALWEPTPAFKKLF.

The chain is built from TRGV2 and TRGJ1 or TRGJ2. The CDR3 contains 15 residues. Germline CDR1 reads EGSNGY; CDR2 reads YDSYNSKV. The V and J ends lost 0 bases and 5 bases, in that order; junction bases with no gene match: 10. CDR3 sequence: CATWDGRESHYKKLF. In DNA, the CDR3 is TGTGCCACCTGGGACGGGCGGGAAAGTCATTATAAGAAACTCTTT.

V and J are TRGV8 and TRGJ1 or TRGJ2. V lost 3 bases, J lost 7 bases, and 6 bases stayed unmatched. The CDR3 sequence is 12 residues long. Looked up from germline, CDR1 is VENAVY and CDR2 is YDSYNSRV. The CDR3 reads CATWDEEYKKLF. CDR3 bases: TGTGCCACCTGGGATGAGGAATATAAGAAACTCTTT.

Remarks on this clone: The sample holds other DNA sequences that translate to the same CDR3. The chain is built from TRGV3 and TRGJ1 or TRGJ2. The junction had 7 bases not matched to a gene; V was cut back by 0 bases and J by 5 bases. The CDR3 is 14 residues long. The germline gives CDR1 VTNTFY, CDR2 YDVSTARD (reference sequence). CDR3 amino acids: CATWDRPRNYKKLF. CDR3 sequence (DNA): TGTGCCACCTGGGACAGGCCAAGGAATTATAAGAAACTCTTT.

This clone turned up a few times. Since a much larger clone is just one base distant, this may be a read error. The same CDR3 can be traced to other DNA sequences in this sample. The V gene is TRGV9, the J gene TRGJ1 or TRGJ2. Germline V gene data show CDR1 as GITISATS and CDR2 as ISYDGTV (reference sequence). The junction had 3 bases not matched to a gene; V was cut back by 0 bases and J by 4 bases. This CDR3 has 13 residues. The CDR3 sequence: CALWEVKYYKKLF. In DNA, the CDR3 is TGTGCCTTGTGGGAGGTGAAATATTATAAGAAACTCTTT.

By its share, this clone is medium-sized. The same CDR3 arises from other DNA sequences in this sample as well. This rearrangement joins TRGV9 to TRGJ1 or TRGJ2. The junction had 3 bases not matched to a gene; V was cut back by 2 bases and J by 8 bases. CDR1 is GITISATS, CDR2 ISYDGTV, per germline (reference sequence). This CDR3 has 11 residues. The CDR3 spells CALWEGDKKLF. The CDR3 coding sequence is TGTGCCTTGTGGGAGGGGGATAAGAAACTCTTT.

This clone is medium-sized within its sample. Other DNA sequences in the sample encode the same CDR3. V is TRGV2 and J is TRGJ1 or TRGJ2. V lost 1 base and J lost 5; bases outside the gene matches: 2. In germline, CDR1 is EGSNGY, CDR2 YDSYNSKV. The CDR3 contains 12 residues. The CDR3 is CATWDGDYKKLF. CDR3 nucleotides: TGTGCCACCTGGGACGGCGATTATAAGAAACTCTTT.

The chain is built from TRGV9 and TRGJP2. The CDR3 runs 14 residues. With V trimmed by 6 bases and J by 2 bases, 6 bases remained unmatched. Germline loops: CDR1 GITISATS, CDR2 ISYDGTV (reference sequence). The CDR3: CALWSESSDWIKTF. CDR3 sequence (DNA): TGTGCCTTGTGGAGCGAAAGTAGTGATTGGATCAAGACGTTT.